This is a list of T cell receptor beta chains from one sample in a study of blood T cell repertoires in COVID-19. Clones were read by immunoSEQ multiplex PCR, and TCRdb kept only the in-frame ones, dropping some. The repertoire holds a few hundred thousand clones, with approximately 89% as singletons. Sequencing input: PBMCs or T cells enriched from blood (not recorded which). The origin of the receptors is a middle-aged man in a cohort exposed to, infected with or recovered from COVID-19 (not recorded which). The CDR3 runs from the conserved cysteine through the conserved F or W. A D gene is named only where the DNA matches it firmly. Expanded clones get a size class; other rows say once, few or many, or leave the size out.

TRBJ1-4 TRBD1 NA TRBV24-1 TGTGCCACCAGTGATGGACGACAGGGGGATAATGAAAAACTGTTTTTT CATSDGRQGDNEKLFF
TRBJ2-7 TRBD1 NA TRBV6-5 TGTGCCAGCAGCCGAGACAGGGTAAACTACGAGCAGTACTTC CASSRDRVNYEQYF
TRBJ1-6 NA NA TRBV7-9 TGTGCCAGCAGCTTAGGGTTCGGGCAGGGAAATTCACCCCTCCACTTT CASSLGFGQGNSPLHF
TRBJ1-2 NA few TRBV12-3/TRBV12-4 TGTGCCAGCAGACTTGCGGCGGGCTACACCTTC CASRLAAGYTF
TRBJ1-2 NA NA TRBV4-2 TGTGCCAGCAGCCAAGATCGGGATAACTATGGCTACACCTTC CASSQDRDNYGYTF
TRBJ2-1 NA NA TRBV4-1 TGCGCCAGCAGCCAAGACCGGAGACTAGGACGGAATGAGCAGTTCTTC CASSQDRRLGRNEQFF
TRBJ2-1 TRBD2 NA TRBV2 TGTGCCAGCATGCAGATCCGGGAGGGCCTGGTCGATGAGCAGTTCTTC CASMQIREGLVDEQFF
TRBJ1-3 NA NA TRBV2 TGTGCCAGACAGGCCCTCTCTGGAAACACCATATATTTT CARQALSGNTIYF
TRBJ2-2 TRBD2 NA TRBV27 TGTGCCAGCAGTTTATACCGAATGCGTAGCGGGAGGCCCCACGGGGAGCTGTTTTTT CASSLYRMRSGRPHGELFF
TRBJ1-6 NA NA TRBV18 TGTGCCAGCTCACCCCGGGACAAAGGAGATTCACCCCTCCACTTT CASSPRDKGDSPLHF
TRBJ2-3 TRBD2 NA TRBV5-4 TGTGCCAGCAGCGCCCCTAGCGGGAGAACCGGTAGCACAGATACGCAGTATTTT CASSAPSGRTGSTDTQYF
TRBJ1-4 NA NA TRBV7-9 TGTGCCAGTACTCCAGGGTTGGAGGGAGAAAAACTGTTTTTT CASTPGLEGEKLFF
TRBJ2-7 TRBD1 NA TRBV6-5 TGTGCCAGCAGCAGAACCGGGACAGGGACCTACGAGCAGTACTTC CASSRTGTGTYEQYF
TRBJ2-1 TRBD1 NA TRBV7-9 TGTGCCAGCAGCTCACAGGGGGCAAGATACAATGAGCAGTTCTTC CASSSQGARYNEQFF
TRBJ2-1 TRBD2 few TRBV5-1 TGCGCCAGCAGCGTTACTAGCGGGGGCTCCAATGAGCAGTTCTTC CASSVTSGGSNEQFF
TRBJ1-1 TRBD1 once TRBV30 TGTGCCAGGGACAGGGGTGGGACTGAAGCTTTCTTT CARDRGGTEAFF
TRBJ2-7 TRBD2 few TRBV27 TGTGCCAGCGGGAAGAAGCGGGAGGGCTCCTACGAGCAGTACTTC CASGKKREGSYEQYF
TRBJ2-7 TRBD2 NA TRBV3-1/TRBV3-2 TGTGCCAGCAGCAGATACTCGGGAGGAGTTCGTCCCGAGCAGTACTTC CASSRYSGGVRPEQYF
TRBJ2-1 NA few TRBV27 TGTGCCAGCAGTTTAATTCCACTCTCCTACAATGAGCAGTTCTTC CASSLIPLSYNEQFF
TRBJ1-1 NA NA TRBV7-8 TGTGCCAGCAGCTACCAGGGGATGAGCACTGAAGCTTTCTTT CASSYQGMSTEAFF
TRBJ1-1 NA NA TRBV6-5 TGTGCCAGCAGTTACTCTCCCAGGGCCGGGGCTTTCTTT CASSYSPRAGAFF
TRBJ1-5 NA NA TRBV5-5 TGTGCCAGCAGCTTGGCGCTGCAGGGCCACAATCAGCCCCAGCATTTT CASSLALQGHNQPQHF
TRBJ2-1 TRBD1 NA TRBV18 TGTGCCAGCTCACAAGGGACAGACAATGAGCAGTTCTTC CASSQGTDNEQFF
TRBJ2-1 TRBD1 NA TRBV11-3 TGTGCCAGCAGTCCCGCCCCAGGGGGATACAATGAGCAGTTCTTC CASSPAPGGYNEQFF
TRBJ1-5 NA NA TRBV15 TGTGCCACCAGCAGAGAGGGGGGTAGCAATCAGCCCCAGCATTTT CATSREGGSNQPQHF
TRBJ2-1 TRBD1 NA TRBV7-8 TGTGCCAGCAGCTCTTTGACAGGGCAGTCGAATGAGCAGTTCTTC CASSSLTGQSNEQFF
TRBJ1-2 NA NA TRBV1 TGCACCAGCAGCCAAAACAGGGTCCCTACGTGCAACTATGGCTACACCTTC CTSSQNRVPTCNYGYTF
TRBJ1-3 TRBD1 few TRBV3-1/TRBV3-2 TGTGCCAGCAGCTTTCGACAGGGGGCTGGAAACACCATATATTTT CASSFRQGAGNTIYF
TRBJ1-2 TRBD1 NA TRBV5-1 TGCGCCAGCAGCTTGGGCTTACAGGGGGCGAACTATGGCTACACCTTC CASSLGLQGANYGYTF
TRBJ2-1 TRBD2 NA TRBV5-4 TGTGCCAGCAGTGGCCAAGCGGGAGGGAGCAATGAGCAGTTCTTC CASSGQAGGSNEQFF
TRBJ1-3 TRBD1 NA TRBV7-9 TGTGCCAGCAGCTCCGGGACAGATAGCCTGAACTCTGGAAACACCATATATTTT CASSSGTDSLNSGNTIYF
TRBJ2-3 TRBD2 NA TRBV5-1 TGCGCCAGCAGCTTAGCCACTAGCGGGAGGATGGATACGCAGTATTTT CASSLATSGRMDTQYF